Shown below are 18 T cell receptor beta chains from a single sample sequenced in a study of T cell responses to AZD1222 COVID-19 vaccine. TCRdb keeps only in-frame clones here, not all; method: immunoSEQ multiplex PCR. The sample carries approximately 120,000 clones, 88% recorded once. This specimen consisted of peripheral blood, obtained on day 0 of AZD1222 vaccination. These receptors came from an adult in good health.

V is TRBV5-1 and J is TRBJ1-5; tentatively, D is TRBD1 (6 bases). V was trimmed by 1 base and J by 2 bases, leaving 7 bases between them. CDR1 is SGHRS, CDR2 YFSETQ, per germline. The CDR3 contains 14 residues. CDR3 region: CASSLRGGNQPQHF. The CDR3 DNA is TGCGCCAGCAGCTTGAGGGGGGGCAATCAGCCCCAGCATTTT.

This clone came up a few times. The chain employs TRBV15 and TRBJ1-1; D call uncertain. CDR1 LNHNV and CDR2 YYDKDF come from the germline V gene (reference sequence). V lost 0 bases, J lost 6 bases, and 14 bases lay in between. This CDR3 comprises 15 residues. In DNA, the CDR3 is TGTGCCACCAGCAGAGATCGCAGCCCGTGGGCTGAAGCTTTCTTT. Protein product: CATSRDRSPWAEAFF. Full variable domain (remainder filled in from reference TRBV15 and TRBJ1-1): DAMVIQNPRYQVTQFGKPVTLSCSQTLNHNVMYWYQQKSSQAPKLLFHYYDKDFNNEADTPDNFQSRRPNTSFCFLDIRSPGLGDTAMYLCATSRDRSPWAEAFFGQGTRLTVV.

V gene TRBV12-5 combines with J gene TRBJ2-7; D remains unclear. The CDR3 runs to 13 residues. The germline gives CDR1 LGHNT, CDR2 FRNRAP. V lost 7 bases, J lost 7 bases, and 17 bases lay in between. This CDR3 reads CASAGAGLEEQYF. The CDR3 DNA sequence: TGTGCTAGTGCCGGAGCTGGGTTGGAGGAGCAGTACTTC.

This CDR3 reads CATQTSGANVLTF. The CDR3 coding sequence is TGTGCCACACAAACCTCTGGGGCCAACGTCCTGACTTTC. The chain joins TRBV6-5 to TRBJ2-6; D is uncertain. CDR1 is MNHEY and CDR2 is SVGAGI in the germline V gene. V gave up 10 bases and J gave up 0 bases, with 7 bases separating them. There are 13 residues in the CDR3.

The chain is built from TRBV19 and TRBJ2-5, with D perhaps TRBD1 (6 bases). Germline CDR1 reads LNHDA; CDR2 reads SQIVND (reference sequence). V gave up 2 bases and J gave up 1 base, with 17 bases separating them. This CDR3 spans 17 amino acids. In nucleotides, the CDR3 is TGTGCCAGTAGTATAAAGAGGGGAGTAGGGGGCCAAGAGACCCAGTACTTC. Amino acids: CASSIKRGVGGQETQYF.

The chain is built from TRBV5-1 and TRBJ2-5; 8 bases agree with TRBD2. The CDR3 contains 16 residues. The trim removed 4 bases at V and 2 bases at J, leaving 10 bases unmatched. The germline CDR1 and CDR2 sequences are SGHRS and YFSETQ. Here the CDR3 reads CASSPATSVGQETQYF. DNA for the CDR3: TGCGCCAGCAGCCCAGCGACTAGCGTAGGTCAAGAGACCCAGTACTTC.

The chain's CDR3 is CATSDRTDQPQHF. The DNA for the CDR3 is TGTGCCACCAGTGACCGGACAGATCAGCCCCAGCATTTT. This chain links TRBV24-1 with TRBJ1-5; possible D gene TRBD1, 6 bases. The germline CDR1 and CDR2 sequences are KGHDR and SFDVKD. V lost 4 bases, J lost 5 bases, and 8 bases lay in between. The CDR3 length is 13 residues.

This rearrangement joins TRBV18 to TRBJ1-1, with D unresolved. This CDR3 has 16 amino acids. Germline assignment: CDR1 KGHSH and CDR2 LQKENI. V was cut by 2 bases and J by 0 bases, with 13 bases left in between. DNA of the CDR3: TGTGCCAGCTCACCAGGGCAGACTTTGATGAACACTGAAGCTTTCTTT. Amino acid sequence: CASSPGQTLMNTEAFF.

V and J are TRBV2 and TRBJ1-2; the match to TRBD1 covers 7 bases. This CDR3 comprises 13 residues. CDR1 and CDR2 from the germline V gene are SNHLY and FYNNEI. V lost 0 bases to trimming and J lost 6 bases; unmatched junction nucleotides: 1. This CDR3 is CASSEAGGDGYTF. The CDR3 DNA reads as TGTGCCAGCAGTGAAGCAGGGGGCGATGGCTACACCTTC.

This chain connects TRBV18 to TRBJ2-5, with unresolved D. Germline V CDR1 and CDR2: KGHSH, LQKENI. The CDR3 length is 15 residues. Trimming removed 3 bases at V and 2 bases at J, with 13 bases between. The CDR3 protein is CASSPLGRPQETQYF. The DNA of the CDR3 is TGTGCCAGCTCACCCCTCGGACGTCCGCAAGAGACCCAGTACTTC.

This clone was counted a few times. The V and J genes are TRBV6-1 and TRBJ1-1; D call uncertain. The CDR3 has 14 residues. V shed 2 bases and J shed 11 bases, with 18 bases lying between them. Germline assignment: CDR1 MNHNS and CDR2 SASEGT. The CDR3 sequence: CASSEYPDTGAAFF. The CDR3 nucleotides are TGTGCCAGCAGTGAATACCCTGACACCGGCGCTGCTTTCTTT.

A few counts support this clone. This chain joins TRBV3-1 (or the pseudogene TRBV3-2) and TRBJ2-6; D gene ambiguous. The germline CDR1 and CDR2 sequences are LGHDT and YNNKEL (reference sequence). CDR3 length equals 14 residues. The V end lost 3 bases, the J end lost 3 bases, and 6 bases lay between the germline ends. CDR3 DNA sequence: TGTGCCAGCAGCCACCCGGTTGGGGCCAACGTCCTGACTTTC. It is translated as CASSHPVGANVLTF.

This chain joins TRBV18 and TRBJ1-1, with 10 bases lining up with TRBD1. Per germline, CDR1 KGHSH and CDR2 LQKENI. Trimming at V came to 2 bases and at J to 0 bases, leaving 3 bases not matched to a gene. The CDR3 is 16 residues long. The CDR3 loop reads CASSPFDRGLNTEAFF. CDR3 sequence (DNA): TGTGCCAGCTCACCATTCGACAGGGGGCTGAACACTGAAGCTTTCTTT.

The gene calls are TRBV6-2 or TRBV6-3 and TRBJ2-6, with a weak D call TRBD2 (5 bases). V dropped 3 bases and J dropped 0 bases, with 9 bases sitting between them. The CDR3 runs 16 residues. CDR1 MNHEY and CDR2 SVGEGT come from the germline V gene. The CDR3 DNA reads as TGTGCCAGCAGTTATGTGGGAGTCTCTGGGGCCAACGTCCTGACTTTC. It encodes CASSYVGVSGANVLTF.

This chain uses TRBV11-3 with TRBJ2-2; no definite D call. CDR1 SGHNT and CDR2 YENEEA come from the germline V gene. The CDR3 totals 14 residues. Trimming pared 5 bases from V and 5 bases from J, leaving 12 bases between. CDR3 protein: CASSPTRPTGELFF. DNA of the CDR3: TGTGCCAGCAGCCCGACCCGGCCAACCGGGGAGCTGTTTTTT.

The chain couples TRBV4-2 to TRBJ1-2; D remains ambiguous. V was pared by 0 bases and J by 4 bases, with 9 bases between. The CDR3 totals 14 residues. Per the germline V gene, CDR1 is LGHNA and CDR2 is YNFKEQ. The CDR3 DNA follows: TGTGCCAGCAGCCAAGAGACGGGTGGCTATGGCTACACCTTC. Translation: CASSQETGGYGYTF.

The rearrangement uses TRBV18 and TRBJ1-6, with D perhaps TRBD1 (6 bases). Trimming took 6 bases from V and 10 from J, leaving 16 bases between them. The CDR3 covers 14 residues. Germline V gives CDR1 KGHSH, CDR2 LQKENI. Written as DNA, the CDR3 is TGTGCCAGCTCGCTTGGGGGGGGACACTCACCCCTCCACTTT. Protein product: CASSLGGGHSPLHF.

The CDR3 loop reads CASSFSPGEVEQYF. CDR3 coding DNA: TGTGCCAGCAGTTTCTCCCCAGGGGAGGTCGAGCAGTACTTC. V usage is TRBV27 and J usage is TRBJ2-7, with D perhaps matching TRBD1 or TRBD2 (6 bases each). Germline V gene lookup returns CDR1 MNHEY and CDR2 SMNVEV (reference sequence). Between the trimmed V and J ends, which lost 3 bases and 6 bases, there was a span of 15 bases. This CDR3 comprises 14 residues.